One and the same sample provided the 19 T cell receptor beta chains below, sequenced in a study of cytomegalovirus exposure and HLA in healthy donors. 60 Vbeta and 13 Jbeta primers were used in PCR. Generated by immunoSEQ multiplex PCR, the TCRdb table keeps only in-frame clones and is missing some. The sample contains roughly 110,000 clones, roughly 70% of which appear only once. The sample comprised PBMCs. The origin of the receptors is a man under 40 in good health and CMV-seropositive.

The chain has TRBV29-1 and TRBJ2-1; 12 bases line up with TRBD2. With V trimmed by 4 bases and J by 7 bases, 5 bases remained unmatched. This CDR3 contains 14 residues. Germline CDR1 SQVTM, CDR2 ANQGSEA. The CDR3: CSVGLAGGTNEQFF. The CDR3 region has the DNA TGCAGCGTTGGCCTAGCGGGAGGGACAAATGAGCAGTTCTTC.

The rearrangement links TRBV6-6 to TRBJ2-3; D not resolved. V lost 0 bases, J lost 1 base, and 5 bases lay in between. CDR1 and CDR2 (germline): MNHNY, SVGAGI (reference sequence). This CDR3 spans 14 amino acids. The DNA of the CDR3 is TGTGCCAGCAGTTACTCCCGGGGCACAGATACGCAGTATTTT. Amino acid sequence: CASSYSRGTDTQYF.

V usage is TRBV9 and J usage is TRBJ2-5; TRBD2 agrees at 12 bases. There are 14 residues in the CDR3. Germline V gene data show CDR1 as SGDLS and CDR2 as YYNGEE. J gave up 5 bases and V 4 bases, and 3 bases lay outside the gene matches. The CDR3: CASSFGLAGETQYF. In DNA form, the CDR3 reads TGTGCCAGCAGCTTCGGACTAGCGGGGGAGACCCAGTACTTC.

This clone was counted only a few times. The J gene is TRBJ1-5, the V gene TRBV21-1; the table's D call, TRBD1, has no DNA check behind it. TRBV21-1 is marked as a pseudogene. The CDR3 spans 21 residues. The CDR3 DNA sequence: TGTGCCAGCAGCAAACGACCGGGACAGGGGGATCTTGGGGACAGCAATCAGCCCCAGCATTTT. Encoded protein: CASSKRPGQGDLGDSNQPQHF.

This chain connects TRBV7-8 to TRBJ2-5, with TRBD2 identical over 8 bases. The V and J ends lost 5 bases and 4 bases, in that order; junction bases with no gene match: 9. Germline CDR1 reads SGHVS; CDR2 reads FQNEAQ. This CDR3 comprises 15 residues. CDR3 coding DNA: TGTGCCAGCAGCCCTATAGCGGGGAAGCGAGAGACCCAGTACTTC. It encodes CASSPIAGKRETQYF.

V and J are TRBV6-5 and TRBJ1-1; 9 nucleotides line up with TRBD1. After removal of 0 bases from V and 7 bases from J, the junction contained 6 bases not matched to a gene. The CDR3 length is 15 residues. Germline V gene lookup returns CDR1 MNHEY and CDR2 SVGAGI. Here the CDR3 reads CASSYSPGTGSEAFF. The CDR3 DNA reads TGTGCCAGCAGTTACTCCCCCGGGACAGGGAGTGAAGCTTTCTTT.

The rearrangement joins TRBV13 to TRBJ2-1; D may be TRBD2 (6 bases). This CDR3 comprises 13 residues. The germline V gene encodes CDR1 PRHDT and CDR2 FYEKMQ (reference sequence). Here the CDR3 DNA reads TGTGCGTCGCAAGCGGGTCTCTACAATGAGCAGTTCTTC. Its protein is CASQAGLYNEQFF.

Concerning this clone: The sample carries other DNA sequences with the same CDR3. The rearrangement uses TRBV7-9 and TRBJ2-7, with 7 bases that match TRBD1. Per the germline V gene, CDR1 is SEHNR and CDR2 is FQNEAQ (reference sequence). Trimming removed 6 bases from V and 5 bases from J; junction bases left unmatched: 16. The CDR3 spans 16 residues. The CDR3 nucleotides are TGTGCCAGCAGTCTCCCTCCGACAGGGAGCGTCCACGAGCAGTACTTC. It encodes CASSLPPTGSVHEQYF.

This chain joins TRBV5-1 and TRBJ1-6; tentatively, D is TRBD1 (6 bases). CDR1 is SGHRS and CDR2 is YFSETQ in the germline V gene. This CDR3 spans 16 amino acids. V lost 0 bases to trimming and J lost 11 bases, with 18 bases between them. The CDR3 DNA sequence: TGCGCCAGCAGCTTGGAGCAGGGGCGGCGTGTGGCACCCCTCCACTTT. This gives the protein CASSLEQGRRVAPLHF.

V usage is TRBV6-1 and J usage is TRBJ1-1, with D hard to call. Germline V gene lookup returns CDR1 MNHNS and CDR2 SASEGT. This CDR3 spans 13 amino acids. V was clipped by 6 bases and J by 8 bases, with 16 bases between them. CDR3 nucleotides: TGTGCCAGCAGACACCGGGGAGGCACGGAAGCTTTCTTT. The encoded protein is CASRHRGGTEAFF.

This clone occurred once. DNA of the CDR3: TGTGCCATCAGTGGAACAGGGTACGAGCAGTACGTC. It yields the protein CAISGTGYEQYV. J is TRBJ2-7 and V is TRBV10-3; a weak D match, TRBD1 (6 bases). The CDR3 consists of 12 residues. Germline loops: CDR1 ENHRY, CDR2 SYGVKD. V lost 4 bases to trimming and J lost 4 bases, with 8 bases between them.

This clone was seen a handful of times. The chain employs TRBV9 and TRBJ2-2; possibly TRBD1 for D (6 bases). Germline CDR1 is SGDLS and CDR2 is YYNGEE. V was cut by 2 bases and J by 1 base, with 12 bases left in between. The CDR3 totals 16 residues. DNA of the CDR3: TGTGCCAGCAGCGTTAGTGGGGGCTTGAACACCGGGGAGCTGTTTTTT. Its translation is CASSVSGGLNTGELFF. Complete variable domain (other parts from reference TRBV9 and TRBJ2-2): DSGVTQTPKHLITATGQRVTLRCSPRSGDLSVYWYQQSLDQGLQFLIQYYNGEERAKGNILERFSAQQFPDLHSELNLSSLELGDSALYFCASSVSGGLNTGELFFGEGSRLTVL.

The chain joins TRBV28 to TRBJ2-1; 9 bases agree with TRBD2. Germline V gene lookup returns CDR1 MDHEN and CDR2 SYDVKM. The CDR3 has 13 residues. V was pared by 8 bases and J by 4 bases, with 3 bases of the junction left unmatched. The CDR3 DNA sequence: TGTGCCAGCGGGACTAGCAGGTACAATGAGCAGTTCTTC. This gives the protein CASGTSRYNEQFF.

V usage is TRBV25-1 and J usage is TRBJ2-2; D unresolved. The CDR3 contains 14 residues. V was trimmed by 1 base and J by 4 bases, leaving 7 bases between them. The germline gives CDR1 MGHDK, CDR2 SYGVNS. CDR3: CASSESPSTGELFF. In nucleotides, the CDR3 is TGTGCCAGCAGTGAATCCCCCTCCACCGGGGAGCTGTTTTTT.

This chain connects TRBV27 to TRBJ1-1; D not certain. This CDR3 is 17 amino acids long. Germline CDR1 MNHEY, CDR2 SMNVEV (reference sequence). The V and J ends lost 1 base and 4 bases respectively, with 19 bases between them. The CDR3 DNA reads as TGTGCCAGCAGTTTATATCGGGGAGTGGGAATGGGCACTGAAGCTTTCTTT. Translated, it gives CASSLYRGVGMGTEAFF.

The table lists this clone with a few counts. The chain couples TRBV5-1 to TRBJ1-1, with a possible D match to TRBD1 (6 bases). Per germline, CDR1 SGHRS and CDR2 YFSETQ. Trimming stripped 0 bases from V and 9 bases from J, with 15 bases between. The CDR3 is 14 residues long. The CDR3 region has the DNA TGCGCCAGCAGCTTGGCTAGGACAGAGGATAAAGCTTTCTTT. Protein: CASSLARTEDKAFF.

This sequence joins TRBV5-1 and TRBJ2-2; 7 bases match TRBD1. Germline CDR1 SGHRS, CDR2 YFSETQ. Trimming cost V 5 bases and J 5 bases; bases outside gene matches: 9. This CDR3 has 15 amino acids. In DNA, the CDR3 is TGCGCCAGCAGTTACACAGGGGAAAGGACCGGGGAGCTGTTTTTT. Residues: CASSYTGERTGELFF.

This chain uses TRBV2 with TRBJ1-2, with 7 bases identical to TRBD1. V trimming: 3 bases; J trimming: 7 bases; junction bases outside the gene matches: 8. The CDR3 covers 14 residues. Germline lookup yields CDR1 SNHLY and CDR2 FYNNEI. For the CDR3, the DNA is TGTGCCAGCAGTGAGGGCAGGGGGAGATCTGGCTACACCTTC. Amino acids: CASSEGRGRSGYTF. Full variable domain (remainder filled in from reference TRBV2 and TRBJ1-2): EPEVTQTPSHQVTQMGQEVILRCVPISNHLYFYWYRQILGQKVEFLVSFYNNEISEKSEIFDDQFSVERPDGSNFTLKIRSTKLEDSAMYFCASSEGRGRSGYTFGSGTRLTVV.

This chain joins TRBV5-1 and TRBJ2-5, with 11 nucleotides matching TRBD2. With 4 bases clipped from V and 4 bases from J, the junction kept 15 bases outside the gene matches. The germline V gene has CDR1 SGHRS and CDR2 YFSETQ. The length of the CDR3 is 18 residues. For the CDR3, the DNA is TGCGCCAGCAGCCAGGGCCGGGCTAGCGGGAGGTATATAGAGACCCAGTACTTC. The encoded protein is CASSQGRASGRYIETQYF.